A selection of T cell receptor beta chains follows, all from one sample in a study of PD-L1 blockade in urothelial cancer. The repertoire was sequenced with immunoSEQ multiplex PCR; TCRdb's copy has only in-frame clones and lacks some. Here the sample spans about 110,000 clones, approximately 85% being singletons. The material sequenced was PBMCs, taken around atezolizumab (anti-PD-L1) treatment. The receptors come from a man in his fifties or sixties with urothelial cancer. The CDR3 runs from the conserved cysteine through the conserved F or W. The order of the fields is J gene, D gene, clone size, V gene, CDR3 DNA, CDR3 protein. D genes are given only for firm matches. Clone size is stated in some rows and not others, as once, few, many or a class when expanded.

TRBJ2-7 | - | - | TRBV11-1 | TGTGCCAGCAGCCTCCAGGGTTACGAGCAGTACTTC | CASSLQGYEQYF
TRBJ2-3 | TRBD2 | - | TRBV4-2 | TGTGCCAGCAGCCAACTTCAGGGACTAGCGACACCGAGCACAGATACGCAGTATTTT | CASSQLQGLATPSTDTQYF
TRBJ2-7 | TRBD1 | once | TRBV5-1 | TGCGCCAGCAGCGCCCTGGGACAGGGGGCCTACGAGCAGTACTTC | CASSALGQGAYEQYF
TRBJ2-7 | - | once | TRBV28 | TGTGCCAGCAGTACAGGGATCTACGAGCAGTACTTC | CASSTGIYEQYF
TRBJ2-1 | TRBD1 | - | TRBV29-1 | TGCAGCGTTGATGAGGGGCGGAGACAGGGGCAGTTCTTC | CSVDEGRRQGQFF
TRBJ2-3 | TRBD2 | - | TRBV7-2 | TGTGCCAGCAGGTCTAAACTAGCGGGAGGGCCCACAGATACGCAGTATTTT | CASRSKLAGGPTDTQYF
TRBJ2-1 | - | - | TRBV28 | TGTGCCAGCGGTAGCGGAGTGACGCAGCCAAAGCAGTTCTTC | CASGSGVTQPKQFF
TRBJ1-1 | - | few | TRBV27 | TGTGCCAGCAGTTTAGGACCCGAGGGATTCCCGAACACTGAAGCTTTCTTT | CASSLGPEGFPNTEAFF
TRBJ1-5 | - | - | TRBV10-3 | TGTGCCATCAGTCCGGGAGAAAATCAGCCCCAGCATTTT | CAISPGENQPQHF
TRBJ1-2 | - | - | TRBV15 | TGTGCCACCAGCAGACTAGGGGGCTATGGCTACACCTTC | CATSRLGGYGYTF
TRBJ2-7 | - | - | TRBV28 | TGTGCCAGCAGTGTGACTCGTGCGGAGCAGTACTTC | CASSVTRAEQYF
TRBJ1-5 | - | few | TRBV2 | TGTGCCAGCAAGGCGGCAGAGAATCAGCCCCAGCATTTT | CASKAAENQPQHF
TRBJ1-1 | TRBD1 | - | TRBV5-1 | TGCGCCTCCGATCCGGGACAGGGGAATCCTGAAGCTTTCTTT | CASDPGQGNPEAFF
TRBJ1-4 | TRBD1 | - | TRBV5-1 | TGCGCCAGCAGCTTACTCCCAGGGGGACGGGGTGAAAAACTGTTTTTT | CASSLLPGGRGEKLFF
TRBJ2-7 | TRBD1 | - | TRBV7-2 | TGTGCCAGCAGCTTCCAACAGGGGGGTGGCTCCTACGAGCAGTACTTC | CASSFQQGGGSYEQYF
TRBJ2-3 | - | - | TRBV5-5 | TGTGCCAGCAGCCAGCTGGGACTTAATACGCAGTATTTT | CASSQLGLNTQYF
TRBJ2-1 | TRBD1 | - | TRBV30 | TGTGCCTGGAGTGTTGGGACAGGGCGAAATGAGCAGTTCTTC | CAWSVGTGRNEQFF
TRBJ2-6 | - | once | TRBV5-1 | TGCGCCAGCAGCTTTGTCTCTAGCTCTGGGGCCAACGTCCTGACTTTC | CASSFVSSSGANVLTF
TRBJ1-1 | TRBD1 | - | TRBV6-4 | TGTGCCAGCAGTGAGGGACAGGGGAACACTGAAGCTTTCTTT | CASSEGQGNTEAFF
TRBJ2-7 | TRBD2 | - | TRBV11-2 | TGTGCCAGCAGCTTAGCAAGGACTAGCGGGGGGGCCTACGAGCAGTACTTC | CASSLARTSGGAYEQYF
TRBJ2-3 | TRBD1 | - | TRBV18 | TGTGCCAGCTCCGTGACAGGGGGTACCGATACGCAGTATTTT | CASSVTGGTDTQYF
TRBJ2-5 | TRBD2 | - | TRBV7-9 | TGTGCCAGCAGCTTAGTAGGAAGTAGCGGGGGGGAGACCCAGTACTTC | CASSLVGSSGGETQYF
TRBJ1-5 | TRBD1 | - | TRBV7-2 | TGTGCCAGCAGGCCAGGGACAGATAGCAATCAGCCCCAGCATTTT | CASRPGTDSNQPQHF
TRBJ2-7 | TRBD1 | once | TRBV28 | TGTGCCAGCAGTGACGGGACAGGGGGCTACGAGCAGTACTTC | CASSDGTGGYEQYF
TRBJ1-3 | TRBD1 | - | TRBV5-1 | TGCGCCAGCAGGGGCGGACAGGGGGCGCCGGGAAACACCATATATTTT | CASRGGQGAPGNTIYF
TRBJ2-1 | TRBD2 | - | TRBV9 | TGTGCCAGCAGCGTAGCGCAAGCGGGAAACTACAATGAGCAGTTCTTC | CASSVAQAGNYNEQFF
TRBJ2-5 | - | - | TRBV19 | TGTGCCAGTAGCTTCCAAAGCGAGGGGACCCAGTACTTC | CASSFQSEGTQYF
TRBJ2-2 | TRBD2 | - | TRBV2 | TGTGCCAGCAGTGTGCGGGAGTTGAGCACCGGGGAGCTGTTTTTT | CASSVRELSTGELFF
TRBJ2-5 | TRBD2 | - | TRBV28 | TGTGCCAGCAGTCTCGGACTAGCGGGAGGGCAACGAGAGACCCAGTACTTC | CASSLGLAGGQRETQYF
TRBJ2-7 | TRBD2 | - | TRBV19 | TGTGCCAGTAAGATAGCGGGAGAAGCCTACGAGCAGTACTTC | CASKIAGEAYEQYF
TRBJ2-3 | - | - | TRBV28 | TGTGCCAGCAGCTCGAAGGGGTTGGGGGATACGCAGTATTTT | CASSSKGLGDTQYF
TRBJ1-5 | TRBD1 | - | TRBV30 | TGTGCCTGGAGTGCCAAAGGGACAGGGGGTAGCAATCAGCCCCAGCATTTT | CAWSAKGTGGSNQPQHF
TRBJ2-3 | TRBD2 | few | TRBV6-6 | TGTGCCAGCAGTTCCCCGACTAGCGGGATCGGAGATACGCAGTATTTT | CASSSPTSGIGDTQYF
TRBJ2-3 | TRBD2 | few | TRBV5-1 | TGCGCCAGCAGCAGGGGGGGACTAGCGGGAGTGGAGTATACGCAGTATTTT | CASSRGGLAGVEYTQYF
TRBJ1-5 | TRBD1 | once | TRBV2 | TGTGCCAGCGGGGGGCGGGACAGGGGCAATCAGCCCCAGCATTTT | CASGGRDRGNQPQHF
TRBJ1-1 | - | - | TRBV5-1 | TGCGCCAGCAGCGTATCGACAGGAGCGAACACTGAAGCTTTCTTT | CASSVSTGANTEAFF
TRBJ1-6 | - | - | TRBV5-4 | TGTGCCAGCAGCTTGAATCAGGCCGTCTCCTATAATTCACCCCTCCACTTT | CASSLNQAVSYNSPLHF
TRBJ2-1 | TRBD1 | - | TRBV19 | TGTGCCAGTAGTGGAGGGAGGACAGGGGGTGAGCAGTTCTTC | CASSGGRTGGEQFF
TRBJ2-2 | TRBD1 | - | TRBV28 | TGTGCCAGCAGTTTAGACAGGGCGTACGGCACCGGGGAGCTGTTTTTT | CASSLDRAYGTGELFF
TRBJ2-7 | - | few | TRBV5-4 | TGTGCCAGCAACCCCGGGGGCGGGAGCTCCTACGAGCAGTACTTC | CASNPGGGSSYEQYF
TRBJ1-1 | - | - | TRBV7-9 | TGTGCCAGCAGCCCTATACACACTGAAGCTTTCTTT | CASSPIHTEAFF
TRBJ1-4 | - | - | TRBV5-4 | TGTGCCAGCAGCCCCGACTTCGGAGCAAATGAAAAACTGTTTTTT | CASSPDFGANEKLFF
TRBJ2-3 | TRBD1 | many | TRBV28 | TGTGCCAGCAACCTTCCGAGGACAGGGCAGGGACTCACAGATACGCAGTATTTT | CASNLPRTGQGLTDTQYF
TRBJ1-5 | TRBD1 | - | TRBV16 | TGTGCCAGCAGCCAAGGAGGGACAGGGGTGTATCAGCCCCAGCATTTT | CASSQGGTGVYQPQHF
TRBJ1-4 | - | - | TRBV5-8 | TGTGCCAGCAGCTGGGCGGGGGTTGGTGAAAAACTGTTTTTT | CASSWAGVGEKLFF